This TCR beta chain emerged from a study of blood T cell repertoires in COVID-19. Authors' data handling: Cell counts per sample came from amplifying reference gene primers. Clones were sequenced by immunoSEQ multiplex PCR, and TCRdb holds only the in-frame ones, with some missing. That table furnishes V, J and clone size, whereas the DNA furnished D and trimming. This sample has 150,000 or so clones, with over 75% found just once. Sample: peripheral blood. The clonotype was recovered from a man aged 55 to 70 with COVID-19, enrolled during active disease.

The CDR3 spells CASSTGGGETQYF. The CDR3 nucleotides are TGCGCCAGCAGTACAGGGGGCGGGGAGACCCAGTACTTC. The chain employs TRBV5-1 and TRBJ2-5, with 9 nucleotides matching TRBD1. The germline V gene encodes CDR1 SGHRS and CDR2 YFSETQ. This CDR3 has 13 residues. Trimming took 5 bases from V and 5 from J; bases not matched to a gene: 4.